Below, 7 T cell receptor beta chains from the same sample are listed, as sequenced in a study of cytomegalovirus exposure and HLA in healthy donors. The PCR used 60 Vbeta and 13 Jbeta primers. Assay used: immunoSEQ multiplex PCR; TCRdb lists only in-frame clones, some missing. The repertoire holds 90,000 to 120,000 clones, with about 9.5% as singletons. The specimen sequenced was PBMCs. The receptors shown here come from a man in his forties in good health and CMV-seropositive.

V and J are TRBV6-1 and TRBJ2-1; tentatively, D is TRBD1 (6 bases). The CDR3 sequence is 16 residues long. Trimming stripped 2 bases from V and 5 bases from J, with 16 bases between. Looked up from germline, CDR1 is MNHNS and CDR2 is SASEGT. In DNA, the CDR3 is TGTGCCAGCAGTGAATTGGGGGCGGGTTACGACAATGAGCAGTTCTTC. Protein sequence: CASSELGAGYDNEQFF.

V usage is TRBV29-1 and J usage is TRBJ1-2, with D unclear. Looked up from germline, CDR1 is SQVTM and CDR2 is ANQGSEA. V shed 4 bases and J shed 1 base, with 7 bases lying between them. The CDR3 contains 12 residues. CDR3 sequence reads: CSVAQNNYGYTF. Here the CDR3 DNA reads TGCAGCGTTGCTCAGAATAACTATGGCTACACCTTC.

CDR3 DNA: TGTGCCAGCAGCTTTTCTAGCGGGCTAACGTCCTACGAGCAGTACTTC. This encodes CASSFSSGLTSYEQYF. This chain uses TRBV11-1 with TRBJ2-7; 8 nucleotides match TRBD2. Germline lookup yields CDR1 SGHAT and CDR2 FQDESV (reference sequence). The CDR3 has 16 amino acids. The V gene end was trimmed by 3 bases and the J gene end by 1 base; junction bases not matched to a gene: 8. Supplemented by reference TRBV11-1 and TRBJ2-7, the full variable domain reads EAEVAQSPRYKITEKSQAVAFWCDPISGHATLYWYRQILGQGPELLVQFQDESVVDDSQLPKDRFSAERLKGVDSTLKIQPAELGDSAMYLCASSFSSGLTSYEQYFGPGTRLTVT.

The J gene is TRBJ2-5, the V gene TRBV6-6; TRBD1 aligns across 9 bases. CDR1 and CDR2 from the germline V gene are MNHNY and SVGAGI (reference sequence). J was trimmed by 5 bases and V by 6 bases; bases with no gene match: 10. The CDR3 consists of 15 residues. The CDR3 sequence: CASRVGQGRLETQYF. CDR3 DNA sequence: TGTGCCAGCAGAGTCGGACAGGGGCGGTTGGAGACCCAGTACTTC.

The chain couples TRBV6-6 to TRBJ2-7, with 7 bases identical to TRBD1. V lost 6 bases and J lost 7; bases outside the gene matches: 18. The CDR3 loop spans 16 amino acids. Germline assignment: CDR1 MNHNY and CDR2 SVGAGI (reference sequence). CDR3 residues: CASRVGTVYSYEEQYF. CDR3 DNA: TGTGCCAGCAGAGTCGGGACAGTTTACTCCTACGAGGAGCAGTACTTC.

This clone has only a few counts. The chain recombines TRBV5-6 with TRBJ2-2, with no clear D. The CDR3 covers 13 residues. V lost 5 bases to trimming and J lost 7 bases, with 12 bases between them. CDR1 is SGHDT and CDR2 is YYEEEE in the germline V gene. The CDR3 protein is CASSYSTGGELFF. In nucleotides, the CDR3 is TGTGCCAGCAGTTATAGTACGGGCGGGGAGCTGTTTTTT.

The chain carries TRBV11-3 and TRBJ2-7; 9 bases agree with TRBD2. This CDR3 comprises 12 residues. V dropped 5 bases and J dropped 6; count of bases not matched to a gene: 2. Germline CDR1 and CDR2: SGHNT and YENEEA. The CDR3, as DNA: TGTGCCAGCAGCCTGACTAGCGGCGAGCAGTACTTC. Translation: CASSLTSGEQYF.